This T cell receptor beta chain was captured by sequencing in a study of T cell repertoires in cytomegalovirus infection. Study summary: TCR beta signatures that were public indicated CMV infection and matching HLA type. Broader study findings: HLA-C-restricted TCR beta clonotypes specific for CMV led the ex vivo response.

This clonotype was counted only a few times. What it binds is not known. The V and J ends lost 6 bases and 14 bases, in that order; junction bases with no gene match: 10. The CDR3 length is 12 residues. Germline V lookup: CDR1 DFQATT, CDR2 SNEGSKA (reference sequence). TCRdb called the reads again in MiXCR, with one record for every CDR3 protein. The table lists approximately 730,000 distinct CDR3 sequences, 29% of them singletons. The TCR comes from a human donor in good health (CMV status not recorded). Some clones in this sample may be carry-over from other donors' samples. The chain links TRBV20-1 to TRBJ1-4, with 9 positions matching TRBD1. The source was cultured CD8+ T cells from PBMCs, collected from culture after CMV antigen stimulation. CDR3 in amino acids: CSAKGQGKNLFF. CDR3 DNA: TGCAGTGCCAAGGGACAGGGCAAGAATCTGTTTTTT.